Shown below are 29 T cell receptor beta chains from a single sample sequenced in a study of blood T cell repertoires in COVID-19. The data were produced by immunoSEQ multiplex PCR, yet TCRdb's version contains in-frame clones alone and is incomplete. The profile shows nearly 55,000 clones, about 86% of them singletons. The source material was peripheral blood. These receptors all stem from a man aged 65-85 years with active COVID-19.

CDR3 in amino acids: CASSPLAGLYNEQFF. The CDR3 DNA follows: TGTGCCAGCAGCCCTCTAGCGGGACTCTACAATGAGCAGTTCTTC. This chain links TRBV5-4 with TRBJ2-1; TRBD2 aligns across 9 bases. This CDR3 comprises 15 residues. The ends lost 4 bases at V and 3 bases at J; junction bases unmatched: 5. Germline V lookup: CDR1 SGHNT, CDR2 YYREEE (reference sequence). Full variable domain (remainder filled in from reference TRBV5-4 and TRBJ2-1): ETGVTQSPTHLIKTRGQQVTLRCSSQSGHNTVSWYQQALGQGPQFIFQYYREEENGRGNFPPRFSGLQFPNYSSELNVNALELDDSALYLCASSPLAGLYNEQFFGPGTRLTVL.

This sequence joins TRBV5-8 and TRBJ1-2, with a tentative D call TRBD1 (5 bases). V was pared by 4 bases and J by 5 bases, with 12 bases between. The CDR3 has 13 amino acids. Germline V gene lookup returns CDR1 SGHTS and CDR2 YDEGEE. The CDR3 loop reads CASSPRVLYGYTF. In DNA form, the CDR3 reads TGTGCCAGCAGCCCCAGGGTATTGTATGGCTACACCTTC.

This clone was seen a handful of times. The chain joins TRBV5-1 to TRBJ1-1; 11 bases are a match to TRBD1. CDR1 is SGHRS, CDR2 YFSETQ, per germline. The CDR3 length is 16 residues. Trimming cost V 1 base and J 4 bases; bases outside gene matches: 6. CDR3 DNA sequence: TGCGCCAGCAGCTTGATGGGGACAGGGGGAGTCACTGAAGCTTTCTTT. It is translated as CASSLMGTGGVTEAFF.

The chain carries TRBV7-7 and TRBJ2-3; D perhaps matches TRBD2 (6 bases). There are 15 residues in the CDR3. Germline V gene lookup returns CDR1 SSHAT and CDR2 FNYEAQ (reference sequence). The V gene lost 5 bases and the J gene lost 0 bases, with 12 bases spanning the gap. This chain's CDR3 is CASSATSLSTDTQYF. CDR3 coding DNA: TGTGCCAGCAGCGCAACTAGCCTGAGCACAGATACGCAGTATTTT.

The rearrangement joins TRBV6-2 or TRBV6-3 to TRBJ2-7; TRBD1 matches 8 bases. Germline assignment: CDR1 MNHEY and CDR2 SVGEGT. CDR3 size: 16 residues. With 6 bases clipped from V and 0 bases from J, the junction kept 10 bases outside the gene matches. The CDR3 region has the DNA TGTGCCAGCAGCCGAGCGACAGGGGCCCTCTCCTACGAGCAGTACTTC. This codes for CASSRATGALSYEQYF.

This clone has only one observation. The chain combines TRBV6-2 or TRBV6-3 with TRBJ1-5; D uncertain. This CDR3 spans 13 amino acids. Germline values: CDR1 MNHEY, CDR2 SVGEGT. Between the trimmed V and J ends, which lost 0 bases and 4 bases, there was a span of 4 bases. The CDR3 region has the DNA TGTGCCAGCAGTTACTCGCGAAATCAGCCCCAGCATTTT. It is translated as CASSYSRNQPQHF.

The chain couples TRBV14 to TRBJ1-4; weak D call: TRBD1 (6 bases). The CDR3 totals 15 residues. V lost 4 bases and J 7 bases, leaving 16 bases between the germline ends. CDR1 is SGHDN, CDR2 FVKESK, per germline. This CDR3 reads CASSPHSQGGEKLFF. Written as DNA, the CDR3 is TGTGCCAGCAGCCCGCACTCACAGGGCGGTGAAAAACTGTTTTTT.

The V call is TRBV7-2, the J call TRBJ1-4; 10 nucleotides line up with TRBD1. V lost 3 bases, J lost 7 bases, and 5 bases stayed unmatched. Germline V lookup: CDR1 SGHTA, CDR2 FQGNSA. The CDR3 spans 15 residues. CDR3 bases: TGTGCCAGCAGCTTTAGGACAGGGGGGGTTGAAAAACTGTTTTTT. Translating it yields CASSFRTGGVEKLFF.

The gene calls are TRBV19 and TRBJ2-3; 9 bases are shared with TRBD2. Trimming cost V 7 bases and J 5 bases; bases outside gene matches: 13. The CDR3 length is 16 residues. The germline V gene has CDR1 LNHDA and CDR2 SQIVND (reference sequence). The CDR3 spells CASTTGGKRGVDTQYF. The CDR3, as DNA: TGTGCCAGTACCACGGGAGGGAAGCGGGGGGTAGATACGCAGTATTTT. Variable domain in full (rest from reference TRBV19 and TRBJ2-3): DGGITQSPKYLFRKEGQNVTLSCEQNLNHDAMYWYRQDPGQGLRLIYYSQIVNDFQKGDIAEGYSVSREKKESFPLTVTSAQKNPTAFYLCASTTGGKRGVDTQYFGPGTRLTVL.

By sample fraction, this clone is medium-sized. This chain connects TRBV12-3 or TRBV12-4 to TRBJ1-5; D gene unclear. V was pared by 7 bases and J by 11 bases, with 9 bases between. The CDR3 consists of 10 residues. This CDR3 is CASTPRTQHF. CDR3 sequence (DNA): TGTGCCAGCACCCCGCGGACCCAGCATTTT.

This clone was seen just once. The chain joins TRBV5-5 to TRBJ1-1; D is undetermined. V lost 3 bases, J lost 1 base, and 10 bases lay in between. CDR3 length: 14 amino acids. Germline CDR1 and CDR2: SGHKS and YYEKEE (reference sequence). This CDR3 reads CASSWSSGNTEAFF. CDR3 coding DNA: TGTGCCAGCAGCTGGAGTAGCGGGAACACTGAAGCTTTCTTT.

This clone was counted a single time. The J gene is TRBJ2-2, the V gene TRBV12-5; tentatively, D is TRBD1 (6 bases). V lost 5 bases, J lost 4 bases, and 20 bases lay in between. The CDR3 contains 17 residues. Germline assignment: CDR1 LGHNT and CDR2 FRNRAP. The CDR3 region has the DNA TGTGCTAGTGGTCCTGAGCTGAACAGGGCGATCACCGGGGAGCTGTTTTTT. Protein sequence: CASGPELNRAITGELFF. Drawing the rest from reference TRBV12-5 and TRBJ2-2, the complete variable domain is DARVTQTPRHKVTEMGQEVTMRCQPILGHNTVFWYRQTMMQGLELLAYFRNRAPLDDSGMPKDRFSAEMPDATLATLKIQPSEPRDSAVYFCASGPELNRAITGELFFGEGSRLTVL.

On this clone itself: At the DNA level, this CDR3 is encoded by other sequences in the same sample as well. The chain employs TRBV18 and TRBJ2-1, with TRBD1 as a possible D gene (7 bases). V was cut by 6 bases and J by 2 bases, with 8 bases left in between. Germline CDR1 is KGHSH and CDR2 is LQKENI. The CDR3 length is 13 residues. The chain's CDR3 is CASSRGAYNEQFF. The CDR3 DNA is TGTGCCAGCTCCAGGGGGGCCTACAATGAGCAGTTCTTC.

This clone was found once. The V gene is TRBV5-1, the J gene TRBJ2-5; TRBD1 agrees at 9 bases. The CDR3 is made up of 14 amino acids. V was clipped by 4 bases and J by 2 bases; unmatched bases: 3. Germline CDR1 is SGHRS and CDR2 is YFSETQ. The CDR3 region is CASSTGQGQETQYF. The CDR3, as DNA: TGCGCCAGCAGCACGGGACAGGGTCAAGAGACCCAGTACTTC.

The CDR3 spells CASSPSREQYF. CDR3 nucleotide sequence: TGTGCCAGCAGCCCCTCCCGCGAGCAGTACTTC. This chain links TRBV12-3 or TRBV12-4 with TRBJ2-7; D uncertain. The V end lost 6 bases, the J end lost 6 bases, and 9 bases lay between the germline ends. The CDR3 extends over 11 amino acids.

The CDR3 region is CASSVISRGARSGELFF. CDR3 coding DNA: TGTGCCAGCAGCGTAATTTCCAGGGGGGCCCGTAGCGGGGAGCTGTTTTTT. The chain couples TRBV9 to TRBJ2-2; TRBD1 is a possible D gene (7 bases). CDR1 and CDR2 (germline): SGDLS, YYNGEE. Trimming took 1 base from V and 7 from J, leaving 20 bases between them. The CDR3 contains 17 residues. The full variable domain, with the rest looked up from reference TRBV9 and TRBJ2-2, is DSGVTQTPKHLITATGQRVTLRCSPRSGDLSVYWYQQSLDQGLQFLIQYYNGEERAKGNILERFSAQQFPDLHSELNLSSLELGDSALYFCASSVISRGARSGELFFGEGSRLTVL.

This clone has more than one count but fewer than ten. The rearrangement uses TRBV25-1 and TRBJ2-6, with D possibly being TRBD2 (6 bases). The CDR3 runs to 15 residues. V was clipped by 10 bases and J by 2 bases, with 15 bases between them. Germline V gene sequence: CDR1 MGHDK, CDR2 SYGVNS. CDR3 protein: CATTGVGTGANVLTF. The CDR3 bases are TGTGCCACCACGGGGGTAGGGACTGGGGCCAACGTCCTGACTTTC.

Only a few counts were recorded for this clone. This CDR3 reads CASSARGEQYF. In nucleotides, the CDR3 is TGTGCCAGCAGCGCCCGGGGCGAGCAGTACTTC. The chain recombines TRBV21-1 with TRBJ2-7; TRBD2 is taken as the D call from the table, unchecked against the DNA. TRBV21-1 has pseudogene status. The length of the CDR3 is 11 residues.

This chain links TRBV7-3 with TRBJ2-2, with 15 bases identical to TRBD2. This CDR3 is 17 amino acids long. Germline V gene sequence: CDR1 SGHTA, CDR2 FQGTGA. The J segment lost 4 bases and the V segment lost 5 bases, leaving 5 bases of the junction unmatched. CDR3 DNA: TGTGCCAGCAGCATCGGACTAGCGGGGGGGCCCACCGGGGAGCTGTTTTTT. Translating it yields CASSIGLAGGPTGELFF.

The chain uses TRBV27 and TRBJ1-1; TRBD1 matches 9 bases. The CDR3 loop spans 16 amino acids. With V trimmed by 6 bases and J by 4 bases, 12 bases remained unmatched. Germline assignment: CDR1 MNHEY and CDR2 SMNVEV (reference sequence). The CDR3 nucleotides read TGTGCCAGCAGAGATAAACAGGGGGCGTTGGGCACTGAAGCTTTCTTT. It encodes CASRDKQGALGTEAFF.

The chain employs TRBV28 and TRBJ2-7, with a tentative D call TRBD1 (6 bases). The CDR3 loop spans 13 amino acids. Germline lookup yields CDR1 MDHEN and CDR2 SYDVKM. V was cut by 8 bases and J by 2 bases, with 13 bases left in between. The CDR3 protein is CASGAQGTYEQYF. CDR3 coding DNA: TGTGCCAGCGGAGCACAGGGTACCTACGAGCAGTACTTC.

The V call is TRBV5-1, the J call TRBJ2-1; 8 positions match TRBD2. This CDR3 is 15 amino acids long. Germline CDR1 is SGHRS and CDR2 is YFSETQ. Unmatched junction bases numbered 4, after V lost 5 bases and J lost 0 bases. The CDR3 DNA is TGCGCCAGCAGTCTGAGCGGGGGCTCCTACAATGAGCAGTTCTTC. It is translated as CASSLSGGSYNEQFF.

The chain is built from TRBV2 and TRBJ2-3, with 8 bases aligning to TRBD2. V lost 8 bases, J lost 2 bases, and 6 bases stayed unmatched. Germline assignment: CDR1 SNHLY and CDR2 FYNNEI. The CDR3 runs to 14 residues. The CDR3 region has the DNA TGTGCCAGCGTGAGCGGGGGAGTCACAGATACGCAGTATTTT. Residues: CASVSGGVTDTQYF.

The J gene is TRBJ1-1, the V gene TRBV9, with a weak D call TRBD1 (5 bases). The CDR3 has 14 residues. V lost 4 bases to trimming and J lost 4 bases, with 14 bases between them. Germline-derived CDR1 and CDR2 are SGDLS and YYNGEE. The CDR3 loop is CASSTTNGGTEAFF. The DNA of the CDR3 is TGTGCCAGCAGCACCACAAACGGGGGCACTGAAGCTTTCTTT. Using reference TRBV9 and TRBJ1-1 for the parts outside the CDR3, the full variable domain is DSGVTQTPKHLITATGQRVTLRCSPRSGDLSVYWYQQSLDQGLQFLIQYYNGEERAKGNILERFSAQQFPDLHSELNLSSLELGDSALYFCASSTTNGGTEAFFGQGTRLTVV.

This chain joins TRBV11-1 and TRBJ2-1, with TRBD1 matching over 7 bases. The CDR3 extends over 16 amino acids. Germline assignment: CDR1 SGHAT and CDR2 FQDESV (reference sequence). V was pared by 5 bases and J by 6 bases, with 13 bases of the junction left unmatched. The CDR3 spells CASSISRGRMVNEQFF. Here the CDR3 DNA reads TGTGCCAGCAGCATTTCTAGGGGGCGCATGGTCAATGAGCAGTTCTTC.

The V call is TRBV6-5, the J call TRBJ1-2; the D is unclear. From germline, CDR1 is MNHEY and CDR2 SVGAGI. Trimming took 0 bases from V and 4 from J, leaving 6 bases between them. The CDR3 has 13 residues. In DNA form, the CDR3 reads TGTGCCAGCAGTTACTCGTATTCCTATGGCTACACCTTC. Its protein is CASSYSYSYGYTF.

This clone was detected a few times. The chain combines TRBV7-8 with TRBJ2-2; possibly TRBD2 for D (7 bases). The CDR3 has 14 amino acids. Looked up from germline, CDR1 is SGHVS and CDR2 is FQNEAQ. With 3 bases removed from V and 5 bases from J, the gap between germline ends came to 10 bases. CDR3 nucleotides: TGTGCCAGCAGCTTTCGGGGGGCTACCGGGGAGCTGTTTTTT. Translating gives CASSFRGATGELFF.

This chain joins TRBV6-5 and TRBJ2-3, with D perhaps matching TRBD1 (6 bases). The CDR3 consists of 14 residues. Per germline, CDR1 MNHEY and CDR2 SVGAGI. V lost 4 bases and J lost 5, with 13 bases in between. The CDR3 spells CASSSHRVRDTQYF. The CDR3 DNA reads TGTGCCAGCAGTTCCCACAGGGTCAGAGATACGCAGTATTTT.

This clone was seen once. The gene calls are TRBV7-2 and TRBJ1-2; 7 positions agree with TRBD1. CDR1 SGHTA and CDR2 FQGNSA come from the germline V gene. V shed 0 bases, J shed 4 bases, and the junction held 5 bases outside the gene matches. CDR3 size: 15 residues. The CDR3: CASSLAGGPTYGYTF. CDR3 bases: TGTGCCAGCAGCTTAGCAGGGGGCCCCACCTATGGCTACACCTTC.